This T cell receptor (beta chain) stems from a study of blood T cell repertoires in COVID-19 (TCRdb year 2020). The study in broad terms: Collaborator samples came from the United States, Italy and Spain and covered acute and convalescent phases of COVID-19. The repertoires were released in a freely available public database intended as a resource for research on the immune response to SARS-CoV-2. The prospective study material was composed of cDNA or gDNA derived from T cells, B-cell-depleted T cells, or PBMCs. Deeply sampled blood TCRbeta repertoires from subjects exposed to, actively infected with, or recovered from COVID-19 were included in the dataset. Nearly every sample came with metadata listing a de-identified subject ID, COVID-19 status, age in years and sex. Samples were obtained from the ongoing ImmuneRACE study (first 160 participants) and from over a thousand subjects provided by 6 global collaborators. Where available, HLA class I and class II types were obtained from metadata supplied by the sample provider rather than from assay-based typing. General study outcomes and caveats: How much clinical and demographic metadata was included differed by source and by participant, and the metadata was provided uncurated.

TCRbeta CDR3 regions were amplified from genomic DNA using the immunoSEQ Assay, a bias-controlled multiplex PCR. The paper's processing steps were these. The number of nucleated cells in each sample was estimated by amplification of reference gene primers within the assay. To quantify the absolute abundance of each unique TCRbeta CDR3 rearrangement, sequence reads were collapsed and filtered. For each sample, productive Simpson clonality was calculated as the square root of Simpson's diversity index over productive rearrangements. The table was pulled from immuneACCESS by TCRdb, which kept in-frame rearrangements only. Such tables lose some clones; where checked, under half of the loss comes from unresolved V genes, and the rest has no known cause. V and J calls and clone size come straight from that table; D and trimming were deduced from the DNA. This sample gives tens of thousands of clones in total; 83% of them show up just once. Of the sample, roughly an eighth falls within the top ten clones.

V and J lose 4 bases and 3 bases, and a span of 10 bases separates them. The CDR3 covers 13 residues, taking in both the cysteine and the phenylalanine. CDR3 DNA only is kept here, 39 bases in frame from base 1. Looking up the germline V gene yields CDR1 SNHLY and CDR2 FYNNEI. This clone has a handful of counts. The specificity of this receptor is unknown. Per-base quality was not reported, and no clone a single base away is much larger than it. The collaborating institutions used their own protocols to collect whole blood in K2EDTA tubes. For TCRbeta analysis, collaborator samples were shipped as frozen whole blood, as isolated PBMCs, or as DNA extracted from either sample type.

Sequencing was done on a sample of peripheral blood. Recombination linked TRBV2 to TRBJ2-7; the D segment cannot be called with confidence. The sequence was obtained from a human donor in a cohort sampled during active COVID-19. The nucleotides are TGTGCCAGCAGTGTCCTGCAGGTCTACGAGCAGTACTTC. Translated, this gives CASSVLQVYEQYF.